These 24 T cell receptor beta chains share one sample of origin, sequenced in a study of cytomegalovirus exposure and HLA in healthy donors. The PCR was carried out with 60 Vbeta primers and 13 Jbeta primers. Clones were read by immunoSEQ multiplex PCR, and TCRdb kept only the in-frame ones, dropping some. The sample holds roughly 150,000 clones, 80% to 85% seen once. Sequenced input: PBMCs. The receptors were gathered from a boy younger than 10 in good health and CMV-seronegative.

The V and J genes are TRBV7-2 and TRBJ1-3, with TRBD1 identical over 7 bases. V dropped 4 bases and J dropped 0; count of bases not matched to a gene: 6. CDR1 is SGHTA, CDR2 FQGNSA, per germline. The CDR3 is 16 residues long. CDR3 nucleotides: TGTGCCAGCAGCTCTGAGACAGGGTACTCTGGAAACACCATATATTTT. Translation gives CASSSETGYSGNTIYF.

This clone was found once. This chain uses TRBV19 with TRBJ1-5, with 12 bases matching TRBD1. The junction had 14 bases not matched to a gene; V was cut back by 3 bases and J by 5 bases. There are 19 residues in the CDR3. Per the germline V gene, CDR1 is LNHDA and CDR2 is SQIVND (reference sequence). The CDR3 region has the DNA TGTGCCAGTAGTATGAGGGCTGGGACAGGGGGCGCAGTGTATCAGCCCCAGCATTTT. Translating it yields CASSMRAGTGGAVYQPQHF.

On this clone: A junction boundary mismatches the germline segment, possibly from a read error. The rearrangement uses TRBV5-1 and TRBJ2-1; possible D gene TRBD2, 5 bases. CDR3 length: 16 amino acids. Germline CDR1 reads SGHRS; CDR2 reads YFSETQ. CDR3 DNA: TGCGCTAGCAGCTTGAAAAGCGGTGGATCCTACAATGAGCAGTTCTTC. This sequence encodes CASSLKSGGSYNEQFF.

CDR3 sequence reads: CASSQDIAGALWIDTQYF. In DNA, the CDR3 is TGCGCCAGCAGCCAAGATATAGCGGGAGCGTTATGGATTGATACGCAGTATTTT. The genes are TRBV4-1 and TRBJ2-3, with 9 bases lining up with TRBD2. The CDR3 has 18 residues. CDR1 is MGHRA, CDR2 YSYEKL, per germline. The V and J ends lost 0 bases and 6 bases, in that order; junction bases with no gene match: 13.

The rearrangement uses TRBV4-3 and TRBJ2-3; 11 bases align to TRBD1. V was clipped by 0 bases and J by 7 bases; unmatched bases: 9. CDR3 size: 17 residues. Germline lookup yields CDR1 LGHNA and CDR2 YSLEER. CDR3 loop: CASSQDLYGQGAYTQYF. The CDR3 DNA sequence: TGCGCCAGCAGCCAAGATTTATATGGACAGGGGGCATATACGCAGTATTTT.

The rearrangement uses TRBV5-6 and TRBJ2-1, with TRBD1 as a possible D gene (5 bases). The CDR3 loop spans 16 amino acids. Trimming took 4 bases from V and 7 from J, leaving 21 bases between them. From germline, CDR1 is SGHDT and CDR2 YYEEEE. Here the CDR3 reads CASSRQKDGWSNEQFF. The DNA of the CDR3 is TGTGCCAGCAGCCGACAGAAGGATGGTTGGTCGAATGAGCAGTTCTTC.

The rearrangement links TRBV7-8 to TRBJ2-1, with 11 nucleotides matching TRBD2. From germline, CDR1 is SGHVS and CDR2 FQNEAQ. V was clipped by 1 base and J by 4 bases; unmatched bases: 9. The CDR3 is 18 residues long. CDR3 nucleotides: TGTGCCAGCAGCTTAGTGTCCGGGACTAGCGGTAGATACAATGAGCAGTTCTTC. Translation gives CASSLVSGTSGRYNEQFF. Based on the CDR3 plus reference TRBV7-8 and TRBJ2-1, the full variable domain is GAGVSQSPRYKVAKRGQDVALRCDPISGHVSLFWYQQALGQGPEFLTYFQNEAQLDKSGLPSDRFFAERPEGSVSTLKIQRTQQEDSAVYLCASSLVSGTSGRYNEQFFGPGTRLTVL.

The chain's CDR3 is CASSLAFSGVRVNNEQFF. In DNA form, the CDR3 reads TGCGCCAGCAGCTTGGCCTTCTCGGGAGTTCGAGTTAACAATGAGCAGTTCTTC. The V and J genes are TRBV5-1 and TRBJ2-1; maybe TRBD2 (6 bases). Germline V gene data show CDR1 as SGHRS and CDR2 as YFSETQ. The length of the CDR3 is 18 residues. Trimming stripped 0 bases from V and 5 bases from J, with 21 bases between.

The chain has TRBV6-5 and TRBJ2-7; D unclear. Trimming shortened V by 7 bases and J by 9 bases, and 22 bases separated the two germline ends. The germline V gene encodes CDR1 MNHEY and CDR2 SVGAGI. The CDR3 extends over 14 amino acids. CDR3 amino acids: CASTHTPLRGPQYV. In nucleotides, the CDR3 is TGTGCCAGCACCCACACCCCGCTAAGAGGTCCGCAGTACGTC.

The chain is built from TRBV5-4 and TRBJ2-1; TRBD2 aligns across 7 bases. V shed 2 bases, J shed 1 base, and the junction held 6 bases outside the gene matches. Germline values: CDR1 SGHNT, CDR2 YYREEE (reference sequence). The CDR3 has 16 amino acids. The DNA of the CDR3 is TGTGCCAGCAGCTTTCCCGCGGGAGAGTCCTACAATGAGCAGTTCTTC. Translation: CASSFPAGESYNEQFF.

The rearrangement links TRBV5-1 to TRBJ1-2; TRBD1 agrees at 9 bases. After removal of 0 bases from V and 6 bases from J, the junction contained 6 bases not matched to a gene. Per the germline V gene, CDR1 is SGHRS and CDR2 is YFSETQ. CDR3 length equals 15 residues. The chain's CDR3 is CASSLGTGVNHGYTF. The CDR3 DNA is TGCGCCAGCAGCTTGGGGACAGGGGTAAACCATGGCTACACCTTC.

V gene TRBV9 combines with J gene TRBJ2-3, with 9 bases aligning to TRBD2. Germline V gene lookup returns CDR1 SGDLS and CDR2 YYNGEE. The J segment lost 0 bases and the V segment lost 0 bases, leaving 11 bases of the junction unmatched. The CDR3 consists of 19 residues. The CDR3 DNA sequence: TGTGCCAGCAGCGTAGGGCCTAGCGGGGCTATCTCTAGCACAGATACGCAGTATTTT. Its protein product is CASSVGPSGAISSTDTQYF. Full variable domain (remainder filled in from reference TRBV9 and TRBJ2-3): DSGVTQTPKHLITATGQRVTLRCSPRSGDLSVYWYQQSLDQGLQFLIQYYNGEERAKGNILERFSAQQFPDLHSELNLSSLELGDSALYFCASSVGPSGAISSTDTQYFGPGTRLTVL.

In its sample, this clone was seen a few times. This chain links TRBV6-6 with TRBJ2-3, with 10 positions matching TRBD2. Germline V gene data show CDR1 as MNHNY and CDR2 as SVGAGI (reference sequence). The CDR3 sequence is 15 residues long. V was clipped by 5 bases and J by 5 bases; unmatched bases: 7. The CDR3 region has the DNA TGTGCCAGCAGTGCTAGCGGGAGCAGAGGAGATACGCAGTATTTT. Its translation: CASSASGSRGDTQYF.

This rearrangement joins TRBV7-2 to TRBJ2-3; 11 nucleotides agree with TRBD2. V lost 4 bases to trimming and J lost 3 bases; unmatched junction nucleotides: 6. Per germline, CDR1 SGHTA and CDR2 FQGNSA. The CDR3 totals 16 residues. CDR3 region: CASSSRSGGATDTQYF. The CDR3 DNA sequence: TGTGCCAGCAGCTCCCGTAGCGGGGGGGCGACAGATACGCAGTATTTT.

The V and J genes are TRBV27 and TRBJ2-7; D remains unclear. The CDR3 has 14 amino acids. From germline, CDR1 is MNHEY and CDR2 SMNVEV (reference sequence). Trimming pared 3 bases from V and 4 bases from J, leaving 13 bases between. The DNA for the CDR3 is TGTGCCAGCAGTTTTCGAACAGATGTGTACGAGCAGTACGTC. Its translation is CASSFRTDVYEQYV.

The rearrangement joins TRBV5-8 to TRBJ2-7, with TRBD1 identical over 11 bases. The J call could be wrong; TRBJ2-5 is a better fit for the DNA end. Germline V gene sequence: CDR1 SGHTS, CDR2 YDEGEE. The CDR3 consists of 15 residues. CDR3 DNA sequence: TGTGCCAGCAGCCCTGGGACAGGGGGAGAAGAGACCCAGTACTTC. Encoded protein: CASSPGTGGEETQYF.

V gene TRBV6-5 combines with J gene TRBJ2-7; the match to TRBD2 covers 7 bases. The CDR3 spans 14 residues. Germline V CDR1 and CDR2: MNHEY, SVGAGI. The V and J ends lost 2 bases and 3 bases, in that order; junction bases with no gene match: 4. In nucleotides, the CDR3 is TGTGCCAGCAGTTACGGCGGGAGTCTCTACGAGCAGTACTTC. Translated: CASSYGGSLYEQYF.

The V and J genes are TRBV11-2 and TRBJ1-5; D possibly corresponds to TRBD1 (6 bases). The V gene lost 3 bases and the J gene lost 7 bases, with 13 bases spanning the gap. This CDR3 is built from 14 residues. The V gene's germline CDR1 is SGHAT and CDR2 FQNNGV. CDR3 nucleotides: TGTGCCAGCAGCTTGGATACAGGGATCCAGCCCCAGCATTTT. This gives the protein CASSLDTGIQPQHF. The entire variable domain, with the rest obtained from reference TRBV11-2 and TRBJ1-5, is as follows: EAGVAQSPRYKIIEKRQSVAFWCNPISGHATLYWYQQILGQGPKLLIQFQNNGVVDDSQLPKDRFSAERLKGVDSTLKIQPAKLEDSAVYLCASSLDTGIQPQHFGDGTRLSIL.

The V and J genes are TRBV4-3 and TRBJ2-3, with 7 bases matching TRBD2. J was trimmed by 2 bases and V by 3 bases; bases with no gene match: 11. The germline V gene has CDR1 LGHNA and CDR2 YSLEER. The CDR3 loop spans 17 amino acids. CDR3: CASSQALTRETTDTQYF. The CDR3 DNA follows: TGCGCCAGCAGCCAGGCCCTCACGCGGGAGACCACAGATACGCAGTATTTT.

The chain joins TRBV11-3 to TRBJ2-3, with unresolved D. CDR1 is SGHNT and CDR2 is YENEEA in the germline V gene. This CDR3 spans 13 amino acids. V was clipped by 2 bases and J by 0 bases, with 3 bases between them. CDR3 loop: CASSLTSTDTQYF. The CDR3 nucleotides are TGTGCCAGCAGCTTAACTAGCACAGATACGCAGTATTTT.

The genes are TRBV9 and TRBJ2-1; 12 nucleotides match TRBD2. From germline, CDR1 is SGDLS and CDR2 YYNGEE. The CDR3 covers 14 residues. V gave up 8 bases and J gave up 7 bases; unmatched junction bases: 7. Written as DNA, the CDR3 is TGTGCCAGTGCTAGACTAGCGGGAGCAAATGAGCAGTTCTTC. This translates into CASARLAGANEQFF.

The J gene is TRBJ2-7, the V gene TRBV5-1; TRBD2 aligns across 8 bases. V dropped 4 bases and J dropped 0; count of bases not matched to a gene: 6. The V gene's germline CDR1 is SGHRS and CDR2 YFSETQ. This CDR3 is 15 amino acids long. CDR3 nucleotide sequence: TGCGCCAGCAGCCCCCGGGGGGGGAGCTCCTACGAGCAGTACGTC. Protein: CASSPRGGSSYEQYV.

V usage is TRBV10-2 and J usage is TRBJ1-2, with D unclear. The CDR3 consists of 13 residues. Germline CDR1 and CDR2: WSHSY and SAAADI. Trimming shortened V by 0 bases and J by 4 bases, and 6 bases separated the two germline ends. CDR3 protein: CASSESAGYGYTF. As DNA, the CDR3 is TGCGCCAGCAGTGAGTCGGCGGGCTATGGCTACACCTTC.

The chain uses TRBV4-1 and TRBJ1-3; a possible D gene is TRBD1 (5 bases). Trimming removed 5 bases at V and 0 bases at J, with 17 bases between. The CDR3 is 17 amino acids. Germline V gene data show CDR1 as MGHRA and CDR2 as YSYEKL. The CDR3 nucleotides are TGCGCCAGCAGCTCGCCGGACATCCCGGTCTCTGGAAACACCATATATTTT. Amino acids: CASSSPDIPVSGNTIYF.